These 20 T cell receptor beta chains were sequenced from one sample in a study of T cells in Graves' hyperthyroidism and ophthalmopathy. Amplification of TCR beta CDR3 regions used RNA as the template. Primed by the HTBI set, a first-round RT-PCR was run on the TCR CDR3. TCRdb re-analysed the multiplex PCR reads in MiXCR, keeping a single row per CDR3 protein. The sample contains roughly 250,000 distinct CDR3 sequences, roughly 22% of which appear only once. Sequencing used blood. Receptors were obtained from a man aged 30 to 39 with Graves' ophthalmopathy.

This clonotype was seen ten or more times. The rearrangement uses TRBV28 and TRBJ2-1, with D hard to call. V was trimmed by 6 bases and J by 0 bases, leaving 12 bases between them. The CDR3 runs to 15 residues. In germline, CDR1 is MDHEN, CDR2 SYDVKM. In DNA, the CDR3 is TGTGCCAGCAGCCTAGACCGGAGCTCCTACAATGAGCAGTTCTTC. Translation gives CASSLDRSSYNEQFF.

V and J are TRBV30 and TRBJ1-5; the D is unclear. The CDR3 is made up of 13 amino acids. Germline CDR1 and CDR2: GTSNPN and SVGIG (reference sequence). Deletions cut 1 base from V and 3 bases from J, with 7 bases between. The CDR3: CAWSETDNQPQHF. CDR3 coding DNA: TGTGCCTGGAGTGAGACGGACAATCAGCCCCAGCATTTT.

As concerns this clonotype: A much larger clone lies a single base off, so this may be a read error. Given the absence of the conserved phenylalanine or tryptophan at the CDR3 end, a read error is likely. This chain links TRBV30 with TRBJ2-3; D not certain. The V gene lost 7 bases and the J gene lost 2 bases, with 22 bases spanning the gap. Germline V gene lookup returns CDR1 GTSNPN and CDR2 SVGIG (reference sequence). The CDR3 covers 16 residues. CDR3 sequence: CAFFPRTRWDTDTQYL. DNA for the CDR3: TGTGCCTTTTTCCCCCGGACCCGTTGGGACACAGATACGCAGTATTTA.

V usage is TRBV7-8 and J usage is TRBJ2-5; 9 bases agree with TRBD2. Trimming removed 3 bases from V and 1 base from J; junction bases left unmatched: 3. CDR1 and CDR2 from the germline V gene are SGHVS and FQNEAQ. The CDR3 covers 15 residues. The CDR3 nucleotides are TGTGCCAGCAGCTTGACTAGCGGAACCCAAGAGACCCAGTACTTC. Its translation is CASSLTSGTQETQYF.

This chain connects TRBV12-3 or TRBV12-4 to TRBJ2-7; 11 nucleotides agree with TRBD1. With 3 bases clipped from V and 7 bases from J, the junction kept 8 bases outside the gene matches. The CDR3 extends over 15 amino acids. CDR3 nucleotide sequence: TGTGCCAGCAGTTTTCTGGACAGGGGGCGAGGAGAGCAGTACTTC. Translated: CASSFLDRGRGEQYF.

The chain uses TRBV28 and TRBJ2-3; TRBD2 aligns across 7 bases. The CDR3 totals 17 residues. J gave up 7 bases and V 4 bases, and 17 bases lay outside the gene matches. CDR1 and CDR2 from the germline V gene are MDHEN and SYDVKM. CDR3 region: CASSSPHPGTAGNTQYF. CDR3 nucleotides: TGTGCCAGCAGTTCGCCCCACCCCGGAACAGCGGGGAATACGCAGTATTTT.

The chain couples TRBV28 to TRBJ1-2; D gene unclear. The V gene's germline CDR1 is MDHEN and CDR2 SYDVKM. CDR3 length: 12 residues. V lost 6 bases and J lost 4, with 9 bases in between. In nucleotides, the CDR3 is TGTGCCAGCAGGGCAGGATTCTATGGCTACACCTTC. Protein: CASRAGFYGYTF.

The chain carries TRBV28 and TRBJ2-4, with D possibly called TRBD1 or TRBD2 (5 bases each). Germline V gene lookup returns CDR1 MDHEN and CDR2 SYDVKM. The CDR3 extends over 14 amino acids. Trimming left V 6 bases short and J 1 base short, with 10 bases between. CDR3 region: CASRGVLAKNIQYF. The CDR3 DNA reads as TGTGCCAGCAGGGGGGTTTTGGCCAAAAACATTCAGTACTTC. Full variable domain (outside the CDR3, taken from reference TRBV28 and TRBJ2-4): DVKVTQSSRYLVKRTGEKVFLECVQDMDHENMFWYRQDPGLGLRLIYFSYDVKMKEKGDIPEGYSVSREKKERFSLILESASTNQTSMYLCASRGVLAKNIQYFGAGTRLSVL.

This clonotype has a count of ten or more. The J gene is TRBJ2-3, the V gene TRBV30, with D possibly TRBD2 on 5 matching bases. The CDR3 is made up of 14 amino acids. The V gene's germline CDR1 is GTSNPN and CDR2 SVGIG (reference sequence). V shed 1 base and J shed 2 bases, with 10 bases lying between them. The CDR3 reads CAWSGAGPTDTQYF. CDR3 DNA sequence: TGTGCCTGGAGTGGGGCGGGCCCCACAGATACGCAGTATTTT.

The DNA for the CDR3 is TGTGCCAGCAGCTTAGGGTCCCTGGGAACTGAAGCTTTCTTT. Its protein is CASSLGSLGTEAFF. The rearrangement links TRBV11-3 to TRBJ1-1; D call uncertain. V was trimmed by 1 base and J by 5 bases, leaving 11 bases between them. There are 14 residues in the CDR3. Germline V gene sequence: CDR1 SGHNT, CDR2 YENEEA.

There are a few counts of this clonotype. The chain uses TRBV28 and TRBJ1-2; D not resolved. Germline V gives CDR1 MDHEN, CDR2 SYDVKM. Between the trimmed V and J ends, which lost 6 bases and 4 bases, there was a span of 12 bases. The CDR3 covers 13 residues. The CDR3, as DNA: TGTGCCAGCAGAACCCGGGATTCCTATGGCTACACCTTC. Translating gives CASRTRDSYGYTF.

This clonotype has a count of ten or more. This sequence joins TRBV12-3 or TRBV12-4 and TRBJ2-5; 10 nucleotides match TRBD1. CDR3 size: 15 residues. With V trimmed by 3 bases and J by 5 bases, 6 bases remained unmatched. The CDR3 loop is CASSLGTGALETQYF. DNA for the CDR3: TGTGCCAGCAGTTTGGGGACAGGGGCATTGGAGACCCAGTACTTC.

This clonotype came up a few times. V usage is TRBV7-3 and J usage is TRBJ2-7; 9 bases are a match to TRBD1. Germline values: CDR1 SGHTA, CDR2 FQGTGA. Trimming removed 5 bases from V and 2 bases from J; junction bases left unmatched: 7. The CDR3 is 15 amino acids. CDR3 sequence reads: CASSQEQGAPYEQYF. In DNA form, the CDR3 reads TGTGCCAGCAGCCAAGAACAGGGGGCCCCCTACGAGCAGTACTTC.

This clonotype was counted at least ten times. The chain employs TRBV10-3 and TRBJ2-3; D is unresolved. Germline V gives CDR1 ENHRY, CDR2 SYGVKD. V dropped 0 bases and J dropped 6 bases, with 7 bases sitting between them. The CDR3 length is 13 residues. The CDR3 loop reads CAISESGWDTQYF. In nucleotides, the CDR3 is TGTGCCATCAGTGAGTCCGGTTGGGATACGCAGTATTTT.

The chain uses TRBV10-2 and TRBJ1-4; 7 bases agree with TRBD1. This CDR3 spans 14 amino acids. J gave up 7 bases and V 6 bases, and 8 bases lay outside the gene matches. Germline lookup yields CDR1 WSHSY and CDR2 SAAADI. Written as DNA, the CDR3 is TGCGCCAGCAGGAACGACAGGGCAACTGAAAAACTGTTTTTT. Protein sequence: CASRNDRATEKLFF.

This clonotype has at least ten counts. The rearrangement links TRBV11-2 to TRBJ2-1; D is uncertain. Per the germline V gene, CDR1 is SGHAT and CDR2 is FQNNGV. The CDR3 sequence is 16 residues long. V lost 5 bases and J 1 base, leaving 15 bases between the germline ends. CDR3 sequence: CASSALTGLSYNEQFF. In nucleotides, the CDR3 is TGTGCCAGCAGCGCACTAACCGGGCTTTCCTACAATGAGCAGTTCTTC.

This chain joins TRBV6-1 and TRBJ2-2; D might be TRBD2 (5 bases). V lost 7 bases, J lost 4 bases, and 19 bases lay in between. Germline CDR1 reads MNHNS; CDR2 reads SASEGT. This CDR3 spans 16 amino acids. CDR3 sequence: CASKQNGRVITGELFF. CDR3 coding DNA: TGTGCCAGCAAGCAAAATGGGCGGGTGATCACCGGGGAGCTGTTTTTT.

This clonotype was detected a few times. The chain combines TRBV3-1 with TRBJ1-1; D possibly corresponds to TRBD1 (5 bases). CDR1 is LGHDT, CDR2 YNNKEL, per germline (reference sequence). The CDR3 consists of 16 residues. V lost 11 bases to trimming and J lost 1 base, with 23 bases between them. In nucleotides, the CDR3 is TGTGCCGGGGAGAGCGGCGAGGGACGGAGGAACACTGAAGCTTTCTTT. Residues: CAGESGEGRRNTEAFF.

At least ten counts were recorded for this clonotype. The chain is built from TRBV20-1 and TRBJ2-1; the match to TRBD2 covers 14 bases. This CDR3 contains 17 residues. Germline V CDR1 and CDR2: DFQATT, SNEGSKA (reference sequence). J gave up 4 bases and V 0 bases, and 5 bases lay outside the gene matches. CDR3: CSARDIGTSGRYNEQFF. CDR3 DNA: TGCAGTGCTAGAGATATTGGGACTAGCGGGAGATACAATGAGCAGTTCTTC.

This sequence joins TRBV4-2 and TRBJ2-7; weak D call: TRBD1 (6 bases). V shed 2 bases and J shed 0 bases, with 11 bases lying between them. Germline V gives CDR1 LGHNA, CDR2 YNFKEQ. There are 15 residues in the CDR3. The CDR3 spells CASSQHPDSSYEQYF. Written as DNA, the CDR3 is TGTGCCAGCAGCCAACACCCGGACAGCTCCTACGAGCAGTACTTC.